The TCR beta chain described here comes from a study of shared clonotypes between healthy human individuals. Regarding the study as a whole: The small donor group covered limited genetic and exposure diversity.

The CDR3 length is 15 residues. V gave up 7 bases and J gave up 2 bases, with 15 bases separating them. Germline CDR1 reads MNHNS; CDR2 reads SASEGT. In regard to this clone: What it binds is unknown.

Sequencing was at deep level. Only in-frame clones appear in the TCRdb table, and some are missing; sequencing was by immunoSEQ multiplex PCR. The sample has a few million clones, around 94% seen once. This TCR derives from a man aged 18 to 30 in good health. The sample consisted of naive CD4+ T cells sorted from blood. Documented subset: CD45RA+ positively selected. The chain is built from TRBV6-1 and TRBJ1-5; D uncertain. The CDR3 bases are TGTGCCAGCACTGTATCTATCGGGGGCAATCAGCCCCAGCATTTT. Protein product: CASTVSIGGNQPQHF.